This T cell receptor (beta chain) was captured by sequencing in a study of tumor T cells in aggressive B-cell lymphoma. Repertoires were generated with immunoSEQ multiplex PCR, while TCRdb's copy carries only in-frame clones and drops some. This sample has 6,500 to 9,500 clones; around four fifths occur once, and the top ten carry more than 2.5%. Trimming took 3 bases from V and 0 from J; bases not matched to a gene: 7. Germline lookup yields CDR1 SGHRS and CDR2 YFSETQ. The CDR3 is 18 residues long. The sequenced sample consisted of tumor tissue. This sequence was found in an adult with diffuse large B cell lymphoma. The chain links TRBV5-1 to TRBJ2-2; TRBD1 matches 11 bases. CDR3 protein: CASSWPGQGASNTGELFF. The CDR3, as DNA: TGCGCCAGCAGCTGGCCCGGACAGGGGGCTTCGAACACCGGGGAGCTGTTTTTT.